The 11 T cell receptor beta chains reported below all come from one sample, sequenced in a study of OX40 agonist ivuxolimab in advanced cancers. Some clones are missing from TCRdb's copy, which holds only in-frame ones; the method was immunoSEQ multiplex PCR. The table lists about 98,000 clones, 85% to 95% of them singletons. This material consisted of CD4+ or CD8+ T cells sorted from blood, taken in a trial of the OX40 agonist ivuxolimab. The origin of the receptors is an adult with an advanced solid tumor such as melanoma, head and neck, liver or kidney cancer.

In DNA, the CDR3 is TGTGCCAGCAGCTATACAGGGTGGCGCGGCGAGCAGTACTTC. The encoded protein is CASSYTGWRGEQYF. This chain links TRBV7-9 with TRBJ2-7, with TRBD1 as a possible D gene (6 bases). The CDR3 covers 14 residues. V shed 4 bases and J shed 6 bases, with 16 bases lying between them. Germline V gene lookup returns CDR1 SEHNR and CDR2 FQNEAQ (reference sequence).

The rearrangement uses TRBV15 and TRBJ2-3; D remains ambiguous. Germline-derived CDR1 and CDR2 are LNHNV and YYDKDF (reference sequence). The V and J ends lost 3 bases and 6 bases respectively, with 10 bases between them. CDR3 length: 13 residues. Here the CDR3 reads CATSRTGSDTQYF. The DNA for the CDR3 is TGTGCCACCAGCAGGACTGGTTCGGATACGCAGTATTTT.

This chain joins TRBV28 and TRBJ2-1; no reliable D call. Trimming took 5 bases from V and 12 from J, leaving 14 bases between them. The germline V gene has CDR1 MDHEN and CDR2 SYDVKM. CDR3 length: 12 residues. The chain's CDR3 is CASSGRTSMQFF. CDR3 sequence (DNA): TGTGCCAGCAGTGGAAGGACCTCCATGCAGTTCTTC. Drawing the rest from reference TRBV28 and TRBJ2-1, the complete variable domain is DVKVTQSSRYLVKRTGEKVFLECVQDMDHENMFWYRQDPGLGLRLIYFSYDVKMKEKGDIPEGYSVSREKKERFSLILESASTNQTSMYLCASSGRTSMQFFGPGTRLTVL.

The rearrangement joins TRBV5-4 to TRBJ2-1; 8 bases map to TRBD2. Germline lookup yields CDR1 SGHNT and CDR2 YYREEE (reference sequence). V was clipped by 7 bases and J by 3 bases; unmatched bases: 9. There are 15 residues in the CDR3. The CDR3 bases are TGTGCCAGCGGATTAGCGGGACTGATCTACAATGAGCAGTTCTTC. It encodes CASGLAGLIYNEQFF.

The rearrangement links TRBV15 to TRBJ1-5, with D uncertain. Germline CDR1 reads LNHNV; CDR2 reads YYDKDF (reference sequence). Trimming removed 0 bases from V and 5 bases from J, with 11 bases in between. CDR3 length: 15 residues. The CDR3 is CATSRDPVGDQPQHF. CDR3 bases: TGTGCCACCAGCAGAGATCCGGTGGGAGATCAGCCCCAGCATTTT. Full variable domain (rest looked up from reference TRBV15 and TRBJ1-5): DAMVIQNPRYQVTQFGKPVTLSCSQTLNHNVMYWYQQKSSQAPKLLFHYYDKDFNNEADTPDNFQSRRPNTSFCFLDIRSPGLGDTAMYLCATSRDPVGDQPQHFGDGTRLSIL.

The chain employs TRBV28 and TRBJ1-2; no reliable D call. Trimming took 6 bases from V and 6 from J, leaving 5 bases between them. This CDR3 spans 10 amino acids. CDR1 is MDHEN, CDR2 SYDVKM, per germline. CDR3 DNA sequence: TGTGCCAGCAGGGCTAATGGCTACACCTTC. This codes for CASRANGYTF.

This clone was observed a single time. The chain carries TRBV6-1 and TRBJ1-5; possible D gene TRBD1, 5 bases. V shed 6 bases and J shed 11 bases, with 20 bases lying between them. CDR3 length: 14 residues. Germline CDR1 is MNHNS and CDR2 is SASEGT. CDR3 nucleotide sequence: TGTGCCAGCAGACTAGCAGGGCCGGATTCCACCCAGCATTTT. Its protein product is CASRLAGPDSTQHF.

J is TRBJ2-1 and V is TRBV10-3; either TRBD1 or TRBD2 may fit D (6 bases each). This CDR3 region has 13 residues. V lost 8 bases and J lost 2, with 10 bases in between. Germline CDR1 reads ENHRY; CDR2 reads SYGVKD. CDR3 residues: CAISGGPYNEQFF. The DNA for the CDR3 is TGTGCCATCTCCGGGGGCCCCTACAATGAGCAGTTCTTC.

This chain links TRBV28 with TRBJ1-6, with 9 bases fitting TRBD1. From germline, CDR1 is MDHEN and CDR2 SYDVKM. After removal of 3 bases from V and 6 bases from J, the junction contained 3 bases not matched to a gene. The CDR3 length is 15 residues. The DNA for the CDR3 is TGTGCCAGCAGTTTGGAGGGACAGGGTAATTCACCCCTCCACTTT. Translated: CASSLEGQGNSPLHF.

V is TRBV9 and J is TRBJ2-3; D tentatively fits TRBD1 or TRBD2 (5 bases each). Trimming took 2 bases from V and 6 from J, leaving 19 bases between them. CDR1 SGDLS and CDR2 YYNGEE come from the germline V gene. This CDR3 spans 16 amino acids. The CDR3 loop reads CASSVRDQVGGDTQYF. The CDR3 region has the DNA TGTGCCAGCAGCGTCCGGGACCAGGTAGGAGGCGATACGCAGTATTTT.

V gene TRBV28 combines with J gene TRBJ2-7; D possibly matches TRBD1 or TRBD2 (5 bases each). This CDR3 spans 15 amino acids. The germline V gene has CDR1 MDHEN and CDR2 SYDVKM. Trimming removed 6 bases at V and 6 bases at J, with 21 bases between. In DNA form, the CDR3 reads TGTGCCAGCAGCAGACCCGGGACGTGGGTATCCGAGCAGTACTTC. Translating gives CASSRPGTWVSEQYF.